These 31 T cell receptor beta chains came from one sample sequenced in a study of blood T cell repertoires in COVID-19. Profiled with immunoSEQ multiplex PCR; TCRdb holds only in-frame clones, not every one. The data show around 220,000 clones, roughly nine tenths seen once. The material sequenced was PBMCs or T cells enriched from blood (not recorded which). The source is a woman in her thirties with acute COVID-19.

With regard to this clone: The same CDR3 also results from other DNA sequences found in this sample. The chain employs TRBV6-5 and TRBJ2-7; D is perhaps TRBD2 (5 bases). Germline assignment: CDR1 MNHEY and CDR2 SVGAGI. V shed 2 bases and J shed 6 bases, with 8 bases lying between them. This CDR3 comprises 12 residues. The CDR3 loop reads CASSYSGGEQYF. The CDR3, as DNA: TGTGCCAGCAGTTACAGCGGCGGCGAGCAGTACTTC.

The chain recombines TRBV2 with TRBJ1-2; 9 bases agree with TRBD1. Germline values: CDR1 SNHLY, CDR2 FYNNEI. Losses at the gene ends were 11 bases for V and 6 bases for J; bases not matched to a gene: 1. This CDR3 region has 10 residues. CDR3 sequence reads: CAGQGNGYTF. CDR3 nucleotides: TGTGCCGGACAGGGGAATGGCTACACCTTC.

This clone was detected a few times. V and J are TRBV9 and TRBJ1-2; D is unresolved. CDR3 size: 11 residues. The V gene's germline CDR1 is SGDLS and CDR2 YYNGEE. The ends were cut back, 4 bases at V and 8 bases at J, with 9 bases in the middle. The CDR3 protein is CASSTTLGYTF. CDR3 DNA: TGTGCCAGCAGCACCACTCTAGGCTACACCTTC. The full variable domain, rest sourced from reference TRBV9 and TRBJ1-2, is DSGVTQTPKHLITATGQRVTLRCSPRSGDLSVYWYQQSLDQGLQFLIQYYNGEERAKGNILERFSAQQFPDLHSELNLSSLELGDSALYFCASSTTLGYTFGSGTRLTVV.

The rearrangement joins TRBV11-2 to TRBJ2-1, with 9 nucleotides matching TRBD1. J was trimmed by 6 bases and V by 4 bases; bases with no gene match: 7. This CDR3 has 15 amino acids. CDR1 and CDR2 from the germline V gene are SGHAT and FQNNGV. The CDR3 loop is CASSWGGTGRNEQFF. Here the CDR3 DNA reads TGTGCCAGCAGCTGGGGGGGGACAGGGCGCAATGAGCAGTTCTTC.

The chain uses TRBV10-3 and TRBJ1-2; no clear D gene. The CDR3 extends over 13 amino acids. Trimming cost V 7 bases and J 2 bases, with 11 bases left between them. Germline CDR1 reads ENHRY; CDR2 reads SYGVKD. The CDR3 sequence is CAIKKLENYGYTF. The CDR3 DNA sequence: TGTGCCATCAAGAAGTTAGAAAACTATGGCTACACCTTC.

The genes are TRBV19 and TRBJ2-7; 7 nucleotides match TRBD2. Germline V lookup: CDR1 LNHDA, CDR2 SQIVND (reference sequence). The trim removed 4 bases at V and 0 bases at J, leaving 6 bases unmatched. This CDR3 spans 15 amino acids. The CDR3 sequence is CASSTAGAGSYEQYF. DNA of the CDR3: TGTGCCAGTAGTACCGCGGGAGCCGGCTCCTACGAGCAGTACTTC. Using reference TRBV19 and TRBJ2-7 for the parts outside the CDR3, the full variable domain is DGGITQSPKYLFRKEGQNVTLSCEQNLNHDAMYWYRQDPGQGLRLIYYSQIVNDFQKGDIAEGYSVSREKKESFPLTVTSAQKNPTAFYLCASSTAGAGSYEQYFGPGTRLTVT.

V and J are TRBV9 and TRBJ1-3; D may be TRBD1 (6 bases). This CDR3 region has 18 residues. Germline CDR1 reads SGDLS; CDR2 reads YYNGEE. With 0 bases removed from V and 2 bases from J, the gap between germline ends came to 18 bases. CDR3 loop: CASSVAPTRGLTGNTIYF. The CDR3 bases are TGTGCCAGCAGCGTAGCCCCCACGAGGGGGTTAACTGGAAACACCATATATTTT.

The chain uses TRBV5-1 and TRBJ1-2; D is uncertain. This CDR3 has 13 residues. The germline V and J ends were trimmed by 2 bases and 1 base, with 6 bases remaining between them. Germline V gives CDR1 SGHRS, CDR2 YFSETQ. The CDR3 protein is CASSFGLNYGYTF. The DNA of the CDR3 is TGCGCCAGCAGCTTTGGCCTTAACTATGGCTACACCTTC.

The chain recombines TRBV3-1 (or the pseudogene TRBV3-2) with TRBJ2-1; D ambiguous. Germline values: CDR1 LGHDT, CDR2 YNNKEL (reference sequence). The V end lost 4 bases, the J end lost 0 bases, and 4 bases lay between the germline ends. CDR3 length: 13 amino acids. CDR3 in DNA: TGTGCCAGCAGCCCGAGCTCCTACAATGAGCAGTTCTTC. Its translation is CASSPSSYNEQFF.

The rearrangement joins TRBV3-1 (or the pseudogene TRBV3-2) to TRBJ2-5; 11 bases are a match to TRBD2. The CDR3 has 15 residues. J lost 4 bases, V lost 6 bases, and 7 bases had no gene match. Germline CDR1 and CDR2: LGHDT and YNNKEL (reference sequence). The CDR3 spells CASSHSGGAGETQYF. DNA for the CDR3: TGTGCCAGCAGTCATAGCGGGGGGGCCGGAGAGACCCAGTACTTC.

There are a few counts of this clone. The chain recombines TRBV2 with TRBJ1-3; the match to TRBD1 covers 7 bases. V shed 6 bases, J shed 4 bases, and the junction held 12 bases outside the gene matches. Germline V gene data show CDR1 as SNHLY and CDR2 as FYNNEI. The CDR3 is 16 amino acids. CDR3 bases: TGTGCCAGCAGGTATACCATACAGGGGAGAGGAAACACCATATATTTT. Its translation: CASRYTIQGRGNTIYF.

This sequence joins TRBV9 and TRBJ2-2, with TRBD2 matching over 7 bases. V was clipped by 3 bases and J by 3 bases; unmatched bases: 8. Germline V gives CDR1 SGDLS, CDR2 YYNGEE. CDR3 size: 16 residues. The CDR3 DNA reads as TGTGCCAGCAGCGAATTCGCTAGCGGATACACCGGGGAGCTGTTTTTT. As protein: CASSEFASGYTGELFF.

This clone was seen only a few times. The chain couples TRBV3-1 (or the pseudogene TRBV3-2) to TRBJ2-5; a weak D match, TRBD1 (6 bases). The CDR3 spans 15 residues. Germline CDR1 LGHDT, CDR2 YNNKEL (reference sequence). Trimming shortened V by 6 bases and J by 5 bases, and 19 bases separated the two germline ends. CDR3 in DNA: TGTGCCAGCAGGGGTACCCAGGACAGCCTTGAGACCCAGTACTTC. It is translated as CASRGTQDSLETQYF.

The J gene is TRBJ2-7, the V gene TRBV28; no clear D gene. The germline gives CDR1 MDHEN, CDR2 SYDVKM. CDR3 size: 14 residues. Trimming cost V 5 bases and J 3 bases, with 14 bases left between them. The CDR3 bases are TGTGCCAGCAGTCCTCCCCCCCGGAGCTACGAGCAGTACTTC. Translating it yields CASSPPPRSYEQYF.

The rearrangement links TRBV6-2 or TRBV6-3 to TRBJ2-7; TRBD2 matches 11 bases. Germline assignment: CDR1 MNHEY and CDR2 SVGEGT. V shed 4 bases, J shed 1 base, and the junction held 12 bases outside the gene matches. The CDR3 is 18 amino acids. Here the CDR3 DNA reads TGTGCCAGCAGTTTCCACTTTAGCGGGAGGGCCGGTTCCTACGAGCAGTACTTC. This translates into CASSFHFSGRAGSYEQYF.

The V call is TRBV4-1, the J call TRBJ1-1; TRBD1 might be the D (6 bases). Trimming stripped 3 bases from V and 7 bases from J, with 12 bases between. CDR1 is MGHRA and CDR2 is YSYEKL in the germline V gene. This CDR3 comprises 13 residues. The CDR3 protein is CASSQAQGSEAFF. In DNA, the CDR3 is TGCGCCAGCAGCCAGGCACAGGGCAGTGAAGCTTTCTTT.

V usage is TRBV5-8 and J usage is TRBJ1-6, with D possibly matching TRBD1 (6 bases). This CDR3 has 15 residues. Germline CDR1 reads SGHTS; CDR2 reads YDEGEE. V lost 0 bases and J lost 10, with 14 bases in between. The CDR3 region has the DNA TGTGCCAGCAGCTTGGGGGGCCAGGGGAACTCACCCCTCCACTTT. Translated: CASSLGGQGNSPLHF.

The J gene is TRBJ1-2, the V gene TRBV7-9, with D possibly being TRBD1 (5 bases). The germline V and J ends were trimmed by 5 bases and 4 bases, with 20 bases remaining between them. The CDR3 covers 16 residues. CDR1 SEHNR and CDR2 FQNEAQ come from the germline V gene (reference sequence). The CDR3 coding sequence is TGTGCCAGCAGCCCCCCGGGCGGGGGATCGATCTATGGCTACACCTTC. It translates to CASSPPGGGSIYGYTF.

The table lists this clone with a few counts. The chain has TRBV6-6 and TRBJ2-2; maybe TRBD2 (7 bases). The CDR3 length is 18 residues. Germline lookup yields CDR1 MNHNY and CDR2 SVGAGI (reference sequence). V lost 5 bases and J lost 3, with 22 bases in between. CDR3 bases: TGTGCCAGCAGTCCTATACCCCCGACGGGGGGCTACACCGGGGAGCTGTTTTTT. This translates into CASSPIPPTGGYTGELFF.

This clone was seen a few times. The genes are TRBV5-6 and TRBJ2-7, with TRBD1 matching over 8 bases. V lost 0 bases to trimming and J lost 4 bases; unmatched junction nucleotides: 3. CDR1 SGHDT and CDR2 YYEEEE come from the germline V gene. CDR3 length: 14 amino acids. In nucleotides, the CDR3 is TGTGCCAGCAGCTTGGCGGACAGGGTTTACGAGCAGTACTTC. It yields the protein CASSLADRVYEQYF.

The chain carries TRBV6-1 and TRBJ1-3; unclear D gene. Looked up from germline, CDR1 is MNHNS and CDR2 is SASEGT. CDR3 length: 18 residues. The V gene lost 4 bases and the J gene lost 0 bases, with 19 bases spanning the gap. The chain's CDR3 is CASSANLGLKFSGNTIYF. The CDR3 bases are TGTGCCAGCAGTGCCAACCTTGGACTGAAGTTCTCTGGAAACACCATATATTTT.

V and J are TRBV3-1 (or the pseudogene TRBV3-2) and TRBJ2-1; unclear D gene. The CDR3 spans 12 residues. Germline CDR1 LGHDT, CDR2 YNNKEL (reference sequence). V was shortened by 4 bases and J by 10 bases, with 11 bases between the two germline ends. CDR3 protein: CASSPHSREQFF. DNA for the CDR3: TGTGCCAGCAGCCCCCACAGCAGGGAGCAGTTCTTC.

The chain carries TRBV7-2 and TRBJ2-1; TRBD2 aligns across 7 bases. Germline CDR1 reads SGHTA; CDR2 reads FQGNSA. CDR3 size: 14 residues. With 2 bases clipped from V and 7 bases from J, the junction kept 5 bases outside the gene matches. Written as DNA, the CDR3 is TGTGCCAGCAGCTTAAGGGACGGGAGGAATGAGCAGTTCTTC. Translated, it gives CASSLRDGRNEQFF.

In nucleotides, the CDR3 is TGTGCCAGCAGCTTCTTCGGGACACTTATTGAGGGAGAGACCCAGTACTTC. It translates to CASSFFGTLIEGETQYF. This chain uses TRBV7-2 with TRBJ2-5; D is perhaps TRBD1 (6 bases). V gave up 3 bases and J gave up 4 bases, with 21 bases separating them. The germline gives CDR1 SGHTA, CDR2 FQGNSA. CDR3 size: 17 residues.

The rearrangement uses TRBV5-4 and TRBJ2-1; 7 nucleotides match TRBD2. CDR3 length: 12 residues. Germline V CDR1 and CDR2: SGHNT, YYREEE (reference sequence). Unmatched junction bases numbered 3, after V lost 4 bases and J lost 8 bases. The CDR3 sequence is CASSILADEQFF. The CDR3 nucleotides are TGTGCCAGCAGCATCCTAGCGGATGAGCAGTTCTTC.

The V gene is TRBV19, the J gene TRBJ2-7, with D maybe TRBD1 (6 bases). Germline values: CDR1 LNHDA, CDR2 SQIVND (reference sequence). The CDR3 spans 15 residues. Trimming stripped 6 bases from V and 3 bases from J, with 18 bases between. The DNA of the CDR3 is TGTGCCAGTAGCATGACGGGACACTCTAACTACGAGCAGTACTTC. This translates into CASSMTGHSNYEQYF. The full variable domain, its missing parts supplied by reference TRBV19 and TRBJ2-7, is DGGITQSPKYLFRKEGQNVTLSCEQNLNHDAMYWYRQDPGQGLRLIYYSQIVNDFQKGDIAEGYSVSREKKESFPLTVTSAQKNPTAFYLCASSMTGHSNYEQYFGPGTRLTVT.

This clone has a single count. The chain carries TRBV7-2 and TRBJ1-1; weak D call: TRBD1 (6 bases). The CDR3 length is 14 residues. V was pared by 5 bases and J by 8 bases, with 18 bases between. Germline CDR1 SGHTA, CDR2 FQGNSA. Here the CDR3 DNA reads TGTGCCAGCAGCCCACATGCGCGGGGGGCGGAAGCTTTCTTT. Translating gives CASSPHARGAEAFF.

CDR3 bases: TGTGCCATCACTAGCACTGGCCACTCCTACGAGCAGTACTTC. This gives the protein CAITSTGHSYEQYF. The J gene is TRBJ2-7, the V gene TRBV10-3; D is perhaps TRBD2 (5 bases). The germline V gene has CDR1 ENHRY and CDR2 SYGVKD. V shed 7 bases and J shed 0 bases, with 13 bases lying between them. This CDR3 has 14 residues.

The rearrangement joins TRBV11-2 to TRBJ2-3; no firm D call. This CDR3 has 12 amino acids. Germline V gene sequence: CDR1 SGHAT, CDR2 FQNNGV. V was trimmed by 6 bases and J by 2 bases, leaving 6 bases between them. CDR3 in amino acids: CASSRPTDTQYF. In DNA, the CDR3 is TGTGCCAGCAGTCGTCCCACAGATACGCAGTATTTT.

The chain has TRBV12-5 and TRBJ1-1; D not resolved. CDR3 length: 14 residues. Germline loops: CDR1 LGHNT, CDR2 FRNRAP. V dropped 9 bases and J dropped 2 bases, with 16 bases sitting between them. The CDR3 loop is CASSPTGLNTEAFF. In DNA form, the CDR3 reads TGTGCTAGCTCGCCCACGGGTCTCAACACTGAAGCTTTCTTT.

The J gene is TRBJ2-2, the V gene TRBV6-5; maybe TRBD2 (6 bases). The V gene's germline CDR1 is MNHEY and CDR2 SVGAGI. This CDR3 has 15 residues. Trimming removed 7 bases at V and 3 bases at J, with 15 bases between. The DNA for the CDR3 is TGTGCCAGCAAAACACTAGCTTCCTACACCGGGGAGCTGTTTTTT. Translated, it gives CASKTLASYTGELFF.